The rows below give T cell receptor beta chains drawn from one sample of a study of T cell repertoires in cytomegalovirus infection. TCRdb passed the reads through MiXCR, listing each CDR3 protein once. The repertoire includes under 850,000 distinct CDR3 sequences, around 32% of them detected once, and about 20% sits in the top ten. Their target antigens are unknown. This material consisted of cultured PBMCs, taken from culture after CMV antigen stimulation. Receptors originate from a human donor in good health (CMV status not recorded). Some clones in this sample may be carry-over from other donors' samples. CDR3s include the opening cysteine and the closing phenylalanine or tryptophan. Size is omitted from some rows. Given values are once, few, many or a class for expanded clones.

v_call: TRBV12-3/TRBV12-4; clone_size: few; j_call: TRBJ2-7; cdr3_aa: CASSPLTATYEQYF
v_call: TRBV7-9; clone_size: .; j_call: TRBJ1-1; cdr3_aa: CATRRGSTEAFF
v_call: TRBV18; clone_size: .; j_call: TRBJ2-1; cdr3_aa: CASSPQMGVSYNEQFF
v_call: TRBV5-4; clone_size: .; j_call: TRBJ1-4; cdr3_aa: CASSLYETTNEKLFF
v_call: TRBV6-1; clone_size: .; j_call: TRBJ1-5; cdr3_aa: CASTQGSVGRPQHF
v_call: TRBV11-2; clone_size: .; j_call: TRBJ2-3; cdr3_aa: CASSLDALAGDLDSTDTQYF
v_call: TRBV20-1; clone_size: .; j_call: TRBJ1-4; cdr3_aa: CSAGGTGVIGEKLFF
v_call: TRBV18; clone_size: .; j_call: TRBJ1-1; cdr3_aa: CASSSQREDTEAFF
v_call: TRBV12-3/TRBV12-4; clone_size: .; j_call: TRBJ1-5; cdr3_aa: CASSPDQHF
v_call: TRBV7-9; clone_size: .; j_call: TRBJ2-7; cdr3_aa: CASSPVGTVLEQYF
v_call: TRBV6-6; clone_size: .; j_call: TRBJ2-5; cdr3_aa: CASSPHRRGVQETQYF
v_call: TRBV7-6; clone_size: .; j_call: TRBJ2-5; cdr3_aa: CASSGRTAQETQYF
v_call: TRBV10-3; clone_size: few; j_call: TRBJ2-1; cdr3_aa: CAISESEGSSYNEQFF
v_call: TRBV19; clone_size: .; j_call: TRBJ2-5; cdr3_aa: CASSFRTGPQETQYF
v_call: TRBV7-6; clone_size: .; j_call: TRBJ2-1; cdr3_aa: CASSLDGKGGEQFF
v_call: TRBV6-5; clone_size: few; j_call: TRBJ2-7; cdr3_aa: CASSYGQGHSYEQYF
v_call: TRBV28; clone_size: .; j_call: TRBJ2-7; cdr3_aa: CASSFPRGLTYEQYF
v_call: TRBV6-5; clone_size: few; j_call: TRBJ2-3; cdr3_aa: CASSPTWDTQYF
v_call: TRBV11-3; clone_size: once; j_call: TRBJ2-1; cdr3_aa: CASSPTAGLYNEQFF
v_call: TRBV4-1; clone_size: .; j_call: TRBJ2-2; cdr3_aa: CASSQDAVVGELFF
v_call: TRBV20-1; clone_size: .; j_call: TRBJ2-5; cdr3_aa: CSARAREGFQETQYF
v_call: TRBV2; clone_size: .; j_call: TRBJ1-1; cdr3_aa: CASRSYRDAEAFF
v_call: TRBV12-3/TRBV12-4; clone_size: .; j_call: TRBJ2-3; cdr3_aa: CASSRLAGPTDTQYF
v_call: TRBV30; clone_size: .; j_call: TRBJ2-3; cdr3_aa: CAWTGGRATDTQYF
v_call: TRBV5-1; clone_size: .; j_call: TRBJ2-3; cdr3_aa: CASSTNRESTDTQYF
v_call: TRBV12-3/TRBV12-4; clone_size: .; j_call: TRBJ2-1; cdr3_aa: CASNLPTQAGNEQFF
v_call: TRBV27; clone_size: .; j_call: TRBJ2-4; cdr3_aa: CATRRSSGNIQYF
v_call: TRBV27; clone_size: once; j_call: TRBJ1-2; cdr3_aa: CASSPGILGYGYTF
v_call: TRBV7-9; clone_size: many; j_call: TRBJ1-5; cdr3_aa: CASSLDGSQPQHF
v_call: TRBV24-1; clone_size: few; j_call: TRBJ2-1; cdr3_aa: CATSDSRTEQFF
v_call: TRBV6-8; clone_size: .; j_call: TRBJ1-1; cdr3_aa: CASAVDTEAFF
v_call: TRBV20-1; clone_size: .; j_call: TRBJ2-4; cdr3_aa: CSARLGIQYF
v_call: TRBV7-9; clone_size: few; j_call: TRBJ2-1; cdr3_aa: CASSPKGGTNEQFF
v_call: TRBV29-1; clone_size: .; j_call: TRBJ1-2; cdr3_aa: CSAGAGGYTF
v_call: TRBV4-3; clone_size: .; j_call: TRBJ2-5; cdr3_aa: CATPSGRMEETQYF
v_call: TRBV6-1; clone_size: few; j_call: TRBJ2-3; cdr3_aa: CASSDRRELTDTQYF
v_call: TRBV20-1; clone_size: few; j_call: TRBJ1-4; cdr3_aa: CSARARDEKLFF
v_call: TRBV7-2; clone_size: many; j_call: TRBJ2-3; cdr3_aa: CASSSSGTRPTQYF
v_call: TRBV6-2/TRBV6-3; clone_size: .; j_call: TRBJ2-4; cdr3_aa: CASRTGGSLWVQYF
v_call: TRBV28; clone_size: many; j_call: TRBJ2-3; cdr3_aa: CASSLAGDPTDTQYF
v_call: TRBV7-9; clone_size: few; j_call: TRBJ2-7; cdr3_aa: CASSLVDRAGEQYF
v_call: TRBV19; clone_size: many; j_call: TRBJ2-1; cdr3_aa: CASSMYARGSGLQNEQFF
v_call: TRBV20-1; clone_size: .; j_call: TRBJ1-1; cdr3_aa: CSARDGVEAFF
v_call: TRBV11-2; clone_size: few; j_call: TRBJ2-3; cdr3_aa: CASRTLGGGDTQYF
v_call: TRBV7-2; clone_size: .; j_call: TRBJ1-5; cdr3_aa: CASSPGYSNQPRHF
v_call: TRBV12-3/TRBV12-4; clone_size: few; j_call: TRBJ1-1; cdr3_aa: CASRSPDLQNTEAFF
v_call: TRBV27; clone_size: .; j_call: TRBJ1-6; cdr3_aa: CASSLPPGGYNSPLHF
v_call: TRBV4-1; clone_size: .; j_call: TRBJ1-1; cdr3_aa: CASSQPQGGIDSTEAFF
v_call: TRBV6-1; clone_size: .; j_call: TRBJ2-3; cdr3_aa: CASFGPFADTRYF
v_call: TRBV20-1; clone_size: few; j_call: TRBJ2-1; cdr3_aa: CSARDGANSYNEQFF
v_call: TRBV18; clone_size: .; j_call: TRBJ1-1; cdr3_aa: CASSQRGLGMNTEAFF
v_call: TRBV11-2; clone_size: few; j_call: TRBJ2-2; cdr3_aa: CASSLVPFAGELFF
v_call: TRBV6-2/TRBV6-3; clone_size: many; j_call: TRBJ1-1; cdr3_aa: CASSYGRNTEAFF
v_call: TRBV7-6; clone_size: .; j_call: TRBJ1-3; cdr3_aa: CASSFPGGNTIYF
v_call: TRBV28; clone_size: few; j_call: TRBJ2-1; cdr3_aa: CASGRTGGYNEQFF
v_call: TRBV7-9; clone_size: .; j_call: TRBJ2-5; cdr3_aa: CASSLSGRGTETQYF
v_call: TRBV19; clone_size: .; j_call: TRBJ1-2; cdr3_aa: CASSRNQGQNYGYTF
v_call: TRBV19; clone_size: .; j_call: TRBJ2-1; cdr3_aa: CASSSSGANEQFF
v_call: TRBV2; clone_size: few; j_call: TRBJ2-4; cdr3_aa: CASSGDRGLWNIQYF